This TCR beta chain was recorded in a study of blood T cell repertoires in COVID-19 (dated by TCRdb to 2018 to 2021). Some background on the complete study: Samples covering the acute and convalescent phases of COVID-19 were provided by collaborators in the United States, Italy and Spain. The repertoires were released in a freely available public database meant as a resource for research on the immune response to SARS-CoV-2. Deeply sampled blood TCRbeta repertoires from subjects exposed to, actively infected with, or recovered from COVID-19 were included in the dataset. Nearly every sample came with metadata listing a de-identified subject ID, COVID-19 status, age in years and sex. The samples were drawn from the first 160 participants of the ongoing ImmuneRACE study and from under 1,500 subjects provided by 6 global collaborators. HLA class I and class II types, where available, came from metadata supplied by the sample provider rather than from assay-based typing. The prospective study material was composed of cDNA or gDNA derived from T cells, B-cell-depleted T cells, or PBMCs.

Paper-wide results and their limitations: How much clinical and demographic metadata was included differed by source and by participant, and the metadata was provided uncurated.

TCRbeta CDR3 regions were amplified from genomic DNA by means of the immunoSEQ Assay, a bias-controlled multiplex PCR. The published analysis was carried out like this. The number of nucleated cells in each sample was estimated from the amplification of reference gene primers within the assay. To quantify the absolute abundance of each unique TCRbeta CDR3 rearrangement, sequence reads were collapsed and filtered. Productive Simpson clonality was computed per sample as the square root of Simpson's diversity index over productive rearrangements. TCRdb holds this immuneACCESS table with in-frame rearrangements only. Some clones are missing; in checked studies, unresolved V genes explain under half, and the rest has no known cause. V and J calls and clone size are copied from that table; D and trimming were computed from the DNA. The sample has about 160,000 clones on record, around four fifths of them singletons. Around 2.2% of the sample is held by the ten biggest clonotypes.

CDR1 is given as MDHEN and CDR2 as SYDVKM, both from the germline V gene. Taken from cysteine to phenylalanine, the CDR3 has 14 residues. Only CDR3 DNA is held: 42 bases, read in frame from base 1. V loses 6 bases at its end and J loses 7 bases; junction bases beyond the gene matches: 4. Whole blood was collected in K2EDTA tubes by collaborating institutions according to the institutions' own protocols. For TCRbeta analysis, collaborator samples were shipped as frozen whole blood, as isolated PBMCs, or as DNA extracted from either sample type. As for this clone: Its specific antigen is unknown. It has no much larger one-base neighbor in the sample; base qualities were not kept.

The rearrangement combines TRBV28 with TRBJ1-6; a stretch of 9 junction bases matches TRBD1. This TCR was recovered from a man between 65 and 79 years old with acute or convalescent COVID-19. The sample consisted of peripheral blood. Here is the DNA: TGTGCCAGCAGCCGACAGGGGGGGAATTCACCCCTCCACTTT. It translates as CASSRQGGNSPLHF. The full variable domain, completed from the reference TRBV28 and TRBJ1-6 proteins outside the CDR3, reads DVKVTQSSRYLVKRTGEKVFLECVQDMDHENMFWYRQDPGLGLRLIYFSYDVKMKEKGDIPEGYSVSREKKERFSLILESASTNQTSMYLCASSRQGGNSPLHFGNGTRLTVT.